The text below deals with one T cell receptor (beta chain). Peripheral blood CD8+ and CD4+ T cells were profiled by TCR beta sequencing. TEMRA cells underwent FACS enrichment and CD8+ and CD4+ T cells underwent negative isolation. This record comes from a study of CD8 T cells in Susac syndrome. cDNA came from 0.5 to 1 ug RNA primed by random hexamers. The method of amplification for TCR beta CDR3 was immunoSEQ multiplex PCR, covering 54 Vbeta and 13 Jbeta. TCRdb reprocessed the immunoSEQ multiplex PCR reads via MiXCR and lists one record per CDR3 protein. The sample has 55,000 to 85,000 distinct CDR3 sequences, under 96% seen once. Source material: CD4+ T cells from PBMCs. The sequence was collected from a human donor with multiple sclerosis.

This CDR3 is CASSQVIARETQYF. In DNA, the CDR3 is TGTGCCAGCAGCCAAGTTATAGCGAGGGAGACCCAGTACTTC. This sequence joins TRBV3-1 and TRBJ2-5, with a tentative D call TRBD2 (5 bases). Per germline, CDR1 LGHDT and CDR2 YNNKEL (reference sequence). The CDR3 length is 14 residues. The V gene lost 1 base and the J gene lost 5 bases, with 11 bases spanning the gap.